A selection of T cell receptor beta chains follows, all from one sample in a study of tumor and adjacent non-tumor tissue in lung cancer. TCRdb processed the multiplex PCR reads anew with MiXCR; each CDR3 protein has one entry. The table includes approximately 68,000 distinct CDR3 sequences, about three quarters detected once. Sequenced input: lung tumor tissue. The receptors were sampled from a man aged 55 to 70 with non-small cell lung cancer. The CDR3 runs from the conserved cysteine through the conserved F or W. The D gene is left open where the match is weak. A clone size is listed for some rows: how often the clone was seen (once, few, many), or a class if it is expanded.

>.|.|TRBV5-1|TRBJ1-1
TGCACCAGCAGCTTGGCCGCAGGAGAATGCACTGAAGCTTTCTTT
CTSSLAAGECTEAFF
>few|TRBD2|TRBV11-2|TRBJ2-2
TGTGCCAGCAACTTAGACAGGACTAGCGGGAACATCGGGGAGCTGTTTTTT
CASNLDRTSGNIGELFF
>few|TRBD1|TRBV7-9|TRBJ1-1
TGTGCCAGCAGCTTAGGACAGGGGGCCGCTGAAGCTTTCTTT
CASSLGQGAAEAFF
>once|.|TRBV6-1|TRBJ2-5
TGTGCCAACAGTCGGGGGTTCCATGAGACCCAGTACTTC
CANSRGFHETQYF
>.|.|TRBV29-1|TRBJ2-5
TGCAGTGTTGATGGGCATCTAGAGAGCCAAGAGACTCAGTACTTC
CSVDGHLESQETQYF
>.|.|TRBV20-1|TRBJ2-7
TGCAATGCTAGAGATCCGATAAAGGTCTCCTACGAGCAGAACTTC
CNARDPIKVSYEQNF
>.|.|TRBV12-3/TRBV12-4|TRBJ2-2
TGTACCTGCAGTTTCGGAGGGCAGTCCGGGGAGCTGTTTTTT
CTCSFGGQSGELFF
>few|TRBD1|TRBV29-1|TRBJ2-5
TGCTGTGTTGATCGGGACAGGGTTTCGGAGACCCAGTACTTC
CCVDRDRVSETQYF
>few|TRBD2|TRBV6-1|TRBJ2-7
TGTGCCAGCAGTGATGGACTAGTAGACTACGAGCAGTACTTC
CASSDGLVDYEQYF
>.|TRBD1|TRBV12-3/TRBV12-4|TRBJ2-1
TGTTCCAGCAGTCCAACAGGGGTCGTAAAGACCCAGTTCTTC
CSSSPTGVVKTQFF
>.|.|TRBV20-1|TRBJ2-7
TGCAGTGTTGGGCCCTACGAGCAGTATTTC
CSVGPYEQYF
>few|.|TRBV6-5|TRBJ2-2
TGTACCAGCAGTTACCTCGGGGGTTCGACCGGGGAGCTGTTATTT
CTSSYLGGSTGELLF
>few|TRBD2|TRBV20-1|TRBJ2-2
TGTAATGCTACTTTAGCGGGAGGGCCGGGGACCGGGGAGCTGTTTTTT
CNATLAGGPGTGELFF
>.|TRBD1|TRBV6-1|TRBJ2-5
TGTGCCTGCAGCGAGTTCTACAGGGGCCAACAAGAGACCCAGTACTTC
CACSEFYRGQQETQYF
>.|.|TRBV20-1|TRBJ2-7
TGCAGTCCAAGGAGCATGATCGGCTACGAGCAGTACTTC
CSPRSMIGYEQYF
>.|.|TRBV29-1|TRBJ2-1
TGCAGCTTTGAAGGCGGGCAGGAGTACAATGGGCAGTTCTTC
CSFEGGQEYNGQFF
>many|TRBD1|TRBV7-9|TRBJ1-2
TGTGCCAGCAGCCCTCCCAGGACAGGGAGAGGGCCCTATGGCTACACCTTC
CASSPPRTGRGPYGYTF
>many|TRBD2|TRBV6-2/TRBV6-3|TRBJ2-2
TGTGCCAGCTTGAGGGCTAGCGGGATGAACACGAGGGAGCTGTTTTTT
CASLRASGMNTRELFF
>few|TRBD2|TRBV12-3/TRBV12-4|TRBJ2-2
TGTGCCAGCAGTTTGGGACTAGCGGTCGGGGAGCTATTTTTC
CASSLGLAVGELFF
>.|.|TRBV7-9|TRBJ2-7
TGTGCCAGCACCGCCGACCTGATCCAGCAGTACTTC
CASTADLIQQYF
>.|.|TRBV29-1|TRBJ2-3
TGCAGCGTTGAAGATCAAGGACTAACGGGAGAGTCAGATACGCAGTATTTT
CSVEDQGLTGESDTQYF
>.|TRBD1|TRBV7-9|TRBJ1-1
TGTGCCAGCAGCTTAGCGGGACAGGTCTCTACTGAAGCTTTCTTT
CASSLAGQVSTEAFF
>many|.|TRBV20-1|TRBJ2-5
TGCAGTGCTTCGAAACAGGGTGGGGTGGAAGAGACCCAGTACTTC
CSASKQGGVEETQYF
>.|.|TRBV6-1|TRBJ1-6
TGTGCCAGCAATGAAGAGGGGCGGAGTCGATATAATACACCCCTCCACTTT
CASNEEGRSRYNTPLHF
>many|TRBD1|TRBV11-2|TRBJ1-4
TGTGCCAGCAGCTCGACAGGGGCTGAAAAACTGTTTTTT
CASSSTGAEKLFF
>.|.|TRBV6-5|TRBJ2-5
TGTGCCAGCAGTTACTCTACGGCAGCGGTCCGAGAGACCCAGTACTTC
CASSYSTAAVRETQYF
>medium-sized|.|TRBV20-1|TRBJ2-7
TGCAGTGCCAGAGACGTACAGGCCTACGAGCAGTACTTC
CSARDVQAYEQYF
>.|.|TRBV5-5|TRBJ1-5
TGTGCCAGCAGCTTGGTCGGGGGGGTCAGCAATCATCCCCAGCATTTT
CASSLVGGVSNHPQHF
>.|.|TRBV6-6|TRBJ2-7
TGCGTCAGCAGTTACGGGGTTCCCCCTATCGAGCAGTACTTC
CVSSYGVPPIEQYF
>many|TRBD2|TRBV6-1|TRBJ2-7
TGTGCCAGCACTACTAGCGGGAGCTACGAGCAGTACTTC
CASTTSGSYEQYF
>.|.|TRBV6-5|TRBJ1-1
TGTGCCAGCAGTTATTCCCGCAGGGATGGGGCTGAAGCTATCTTT
CASSYSRRDGAEAIF
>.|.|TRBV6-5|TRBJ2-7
TGTGCCAGCAGTTACTCGAGGAGGGATGGAACCAAGCAGTACTTC
CASSYSRRDGTKQYF
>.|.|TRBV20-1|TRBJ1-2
TGCAGTGCTAAGACTAACTATGGCTACACGTTC
CSAKTNYGYTF
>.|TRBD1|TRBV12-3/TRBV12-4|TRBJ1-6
TGTGCCAGCAGCCTCGGGGACAGCGATTCACCCCTCCGCTTT
CASSLGDSDSPLRF
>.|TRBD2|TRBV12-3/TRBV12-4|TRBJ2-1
TGTGCCAGCAGTTTCTCTCAGCGGGAGCACAATGAACAGTTCTTC
CASSFSQREHNEQFF
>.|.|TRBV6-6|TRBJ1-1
TGTGCCAGCAATCCACAGAGGATTTACACTGACGCTTTCTTT
CASNPQRIYTDAFF
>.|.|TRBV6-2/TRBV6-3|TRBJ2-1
TGTCCCAGCAGCTACTCGACGGAGAATGAGCAGTTCTTC
CPSSYSTENEQFF
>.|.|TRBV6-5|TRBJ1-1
TGTGCCAGCCGTTACTCCCGCAAGGGTGGGGCTGAAGCTTCCTTT
CASRYSRKGGAEASF
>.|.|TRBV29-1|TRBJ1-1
TGCAACGTTATATCGGGGAACACTGAAGCTTTCTTT
CNVISGNTEAFF
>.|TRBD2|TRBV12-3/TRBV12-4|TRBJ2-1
TGTGCCAGCACCTCCAGCGGGAGTGGCCCCTACAATGGGCAGTTCTTC
CASTSSGSGPYNGQFF
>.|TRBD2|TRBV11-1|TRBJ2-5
TGTGCCAGCAGCCTAACGGGACTAGCGGAGACCCAGTGCTTC
CASSLTGLAETQCF
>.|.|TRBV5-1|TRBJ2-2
TGCGCCAGCAGTATAACGGTCACGGGGGAGCTGTTTTTT
CASSITVTGELFF
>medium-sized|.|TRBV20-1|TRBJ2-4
TGCAGTGCTGGCGGAGTGGCTAGCTTCCAAAGGGGGGCCAAAAACATTCAGTACTTC
CSAGGVASFQRGAKNIQYF
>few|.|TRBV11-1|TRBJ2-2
TGTGCCAGGAGCTATACTAGTGGCAGAGGGGAGCTGTTTTTT
CARSYTSGRGELFF
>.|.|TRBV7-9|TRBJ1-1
TGTGCCAGCCTATTAGTGGACACTGAAGCTTTCTTT
CASLLVDTEAFF
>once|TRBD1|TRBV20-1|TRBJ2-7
TGCGGTGCGAGGGACAGACCCGACGAGGCGTACTTC
CGARDRPDEAYF
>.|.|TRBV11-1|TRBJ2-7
TGTGCCAGCAGCTTAATGGGAGTGAACTACGTGCAGTACTTC
CASSLMGVNYVQYF
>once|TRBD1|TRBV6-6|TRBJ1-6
TGTGCCACCGCATGTGGGACAGTGACCTATAACTCACCCCTCCACTTT
CATACGTVTYNSPLHF
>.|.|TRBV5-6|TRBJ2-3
TGTCCCAGCAGTTTTCATGCAGATACGCAGTATTTT
CPSSFHADTQYF